The clone carrying this T cell receptor (beta chain) was seen more than once but under ten times. Germline V lookup: CDR1 SGHAT, CDR2 FQNNGV. This CDR3 region has 13 residues. V lost 5 bases and J lost 0, with 4 bases in between. The table came from immunoSEQ multiplex PCR; TCRdb's copy has only in-frame clones and leaves some out. The sample has more than 25,000 clones, 85% to 90% seen once. This entry comes from a study of lymphopenia after photon versus proton radiotherapy. This sequence originates from a woman aged 45 to 65 with pancreatic cancer. Sequencing used peripheral blood, obtained from a patient treated with photon-based radiotherapy. The chain uses TRBV11-2 and TRBJ2-2; D ambiguous. This CDR3 is CASSRTNTGELFF. Here the CDR3 DNA reads TGTGCCAGCAGCCGAACGAACACCGGGGAGCTGTTTTTT.